The 10 T cell receptor beta chains below come from one sample, sequenced in a study of blood T cell repertoires in COVID-19. The data were produced by immunoSEQ multiplex PCR, yet TCRdb's version contains in-frame clones alone and is incomplete. Here the sample spans some 98,000 clones, approximately 80% being singletons. Sequencing was performed on peripheral blood. The receptor source for this set is a man between 65 and 80 years old with active or convalescent COVID-19.

The V and J genes are TRBV7-9 and TRBJ2-3, with TRBD2 matching over 7 bases. This CDR3 has 15 amino acids. Germline trimming cut 5 bases from V and 2 bases from J; bases unmatched to any gene: 7. Germline assignment: CDR1 SEHNR and CDR2 FQNEAQ (reference sequence). The DNA of the CDR3 is TGTGCCAGCAGCAAGACTAGCTGGCCCACAGATACGCAGTATTTT. It encodes CASSKTSWPTDTQYF.

The chain employs TRBV11-3 and TRBJ1-1; D unclear. This CDR3 is 11 amino acids long. Germline CDR1 is SGHNT and CDR2 is YENEEA. V was clipped by 5 bases and J by 2 bases, with 3 bases between them. CDR3: CASSGNTEAFF. CDR3 nucleotide sequence: TGTGCCAGCAGCGGCAACACTGAAGCTTTCTTT.

The chain joins TRBV7-9 to TRBJ2-1; TRBD1 matches at 10 bases. The CDR3 spans 16 residues. V gave up 7 bases and J gave up 8 bases; unmatched junction bases: 14. Germline V lookup: CDR1 SEHNR, CDR2 FQNEAQ (reference sequence). The CDR3 DNA follows: TGTGCCAGCAACCGCGCCGGGACAGGGGCCGCCGATGAGCAGTTCTTC. Protein product: CASNRAGTGAADEQFF.

The chain carries TRBV3-1 (or the pseudogene TRBV3-2) and TRBJ2-7, with D perhaps TRBD2 (5 bases). Germline values: CDR1 LGHDT, CDR2 YNNKEL (reference sequence). The CDR3 is made up of 12 amino acids. Deletions cut 8 bases from V and 4 bases from J, with 12 bases between. In DNA, the CDR3 is TGTGCCAGCTCTTACGGGAAGTACGAGCAGTACTTC. Its translation is CASSYGKYEQYF.

The gene calls are TRBV27 and TRBJ2-1; unclear D gene. Trimming took off 2 bases at V and 8 bases at J, with 7 bases between the two ends. Germline loops: CDR1 MNHEY, CDR2 SMNVEV (reference sequence). This CDR3 has 12 amino acids. The CDR3 is CASSLLGDEQFF. CDR3 DNA: TGTGCCAGCAGTTTACTGGGCGATGAGCAGTTCTTC.

This chain connects TRBV7-9 to TRBJ1-1; 7 bases line up with TRBD1. Germline CDR1 and CDR2: SEHNR and FQNEAQ (reference sequence). Trimming at V came to 6 bases and at J to 4 bases, leaving 2 bases not matched to a gene. CDR3 length: 12 amino acids. CDR3 sequence reads: CASRGQSTEAFF. CDR3 DNA: TGTGCCAGCAGGGGACAGTCCACTGAAGCTTTCTTT.

The sample holds a few counts of this clone. DNA of the CDR3: TGTGCCAGCAGCTCCTTCGGCGGGGGAAGCGGCGAGCAGTACTTC. Amino acid sequence: CASSSFGGGSGEQYF. The rearrangement uses TRBV11-3 and TRBJ2-7; 7 bases align to TRBD2. The junction had 12 bases not matched to a gene; V was cut back by 4 bases and J by 6 bases. Germline assignment: CDR1 SGHNT and CDR2 YENEEA. The CDR3 extends over 15 amino acids.

The chain employs TRBV7-9 and TRBJ1-1, with D maybe TRBD1 (6 bases). This CDR3 is 16 amino acids long. Trimming pared 8 bases from V and 0 bases from J, leaving 19 bases between. Germline CDR1 reads SEHNR; CDR2 reads FQNEAQ (reference sequence). The CDR3 nucleotides read TGTGCCAGCGTCCCAGAGGGGGGGGCGATGAACACTGAAGCTTTCTTT. Its translation is CASVPEGGAMNTEAFF.

The rearrangement joins TRBV12-3 or TRBV12-4 to TRBJ1-5; D is ambiguous. V shed 4 bases and J shed 7 bases, with 11 bases lying between them. The CDR3 length is 13 residues. The CDR3 loop is CASSSQVGQPQHF. The DNA of the CDR3 is TGTGCCAGCAGTTCTCAGGTGGGCCAGCCCCAGCATTTT.

This clone was detected once. V usage is TRBV4-2 and J usage is TRBJ1-4, with a tentative D call TRBD1 (6 bases). Germline CDR1 and CDR2: LGHNA and YNFKEQ. V was shortened by 7 bases and J by 0 bases, with 12 bases between the two germline ends. There are 15 residues in the CDR3. The CDR3 bases are TGTGCCAGCACTCGACAGGATTCAACTAATGAAAAACTGTTTTTT. It yields the protein CASTRQDSTNEKLFF.